The present T cell receptor beta chain was sequenced within a study of cytomegalovirus exposure and HLA in healthy donors. General study points: Most observed TCR sequences were rare, whereas some public TCRs were detected in many donors. Reportedly, a later analysis found an Asian-associated ancestry cluster had fewer N-insertions than the roughly 700-donor mean. It was about 150 TCR beta chains that were listed as cytomegalovirus-associated.

As regards this clone: The antigen remains unidentified.

PCR employed 60 Vbeta and 13 Jbeta primers. Measured with immunoSEQ multiplex PCR; TCRdb has only the in-frame clones, and not every one. The sample consists of over 100,000 clones, about 79% of them appearing once. V gave up 1 base and J gave up 5 bases, with 13 bases separating them. The length of the CDR3 is 15 residues. Germline CDR1 is MGHRA and CDR2 is YSYEKL. The J gene is TRBJ2-3, the V gene TRBV4-1; maybe TRBD2 (5 bases). The sequenced material came from PBMCs. The receptor was derived from a woman in her late teens or twenties in good health and CMV-seropositive. Here the CDR3 DNA reads TGCGCCAGCAGCCAAGCCGGAGCGGCCAGAGATACGCAGTATTTT. This codes for CASSQAGAARDTQYF.